Listed below are T cell receptor beta chains from one sample, sequenced in a study of cytomegalovirus exposure and HLA in healthy donors. The data were produced by immunoSEQ multiplex PCR, yet TCRdb's version contains in-frame clones alone and is incomplete. The table has about 160,000 clones, around nine tenths seen once. Sample: PBMCs. These receptors were taken from a woman aged 25 to 45 in good health and CMV-seronegative. Each CDR3 is given with its conserved first and last residue. D genes are given only for firm matches. The size field is filled for only some rows; it gives once, few, many or a size class.

>TRBJ2-4|.|TRBV2|once
TGTGCCAGCAGTGTGGGGACTGTAGCCAAAAACATTCAGTACTTC
CASSVGTVAKNIQYF
>TRBJ2-6|.|TRBV2|few
TGTGCCAGCAATTTCGGCTCTGGGGCCAACGTCCTGACTTTC
CASNFGSGANVLTF
>TRBJ1-5|.|TRBV2|.
TGTGCCAGCACCCAGGACAGAAGCAATCAGCCCCAGCATTTT
CASTQDRSNQPQHF
>TRBJ2-7|.|TRBV18|.
TGTGCCAGCTCACCAAATAGCGGAGAATCCTACGAGCAGTACTTC
CASSPNSGESYEQYF
>TRBJ2-7|.|TRBV14|few
TGTGCCAGCAGCCGAGACCCGACAGGATTTTTCTCCTACGAGCAGTACTTC
CASSRDPTGFFSYEQYF
>TRBJ2-5|.|TRBV7-8|.
TGTGCCAGCACCCCGCAGAGGGATTCGGGAGAGACCCAGTACTTC
CASTPQRDSGETQYF
>TRBJ1-1|.|TRBV19|.
TGTGCCAGTAGTATAGGACAGCTCCTGAACACTGAAGCTTTCTTT
CASSIGQLLNTEAFF
>TRBJ2-7|TRBD1|TRBV19|.
TGTGCCAGTAGCCAAGGGGGACAGGGGGCCCACTACGAGCAGTACTTC
CASSQGGQGAHYEQYF
>TRBJ2-1|TRBD2|TRBV29-1|.
TGCAGCGTTGGGGGGACTAGCGGGGGCCAGCTCGCCAATGAGCAGTTCTTC
CSVGGTSGGQLANEQFF
>TRBJ2-7|.|TRBV30|.
TGTGCCTGGAGTGTCAGGGTCGGGAGCCAAAATTTC
CAWSVRVGSQNF
>TRBJ2-7|TRBD2|TRBV6-5|.
TGTGCCAGCAGTTACGTAGGACTAGCGGGGCTCGAGCAGTACTTC
CASSYVGLAGLEQYF
>TRBJ2-5|TRBD2|TRBV15|.
TGTGCCACCAGCAGTGGGAGGGGCCAAGAGACCCAGTACTTC
CATSSGRGQETQYF
>TRBJ1-2|.|TRBV4-3|.
TGCGCCAGCAGCCAAGTCGGCGGTGGAGGCTATGGCTACACCTTC
CASSQVGGGGYGYTF
>TRBJ2-2|TRBD2|TRBV6-4|once
TGTGCCAGCAGGCCCGGGACTAGCGGGAGATCTTCGAGCACCGGGGAGCTGTTTTTT
CASRPGTSGRSSSTGELFF
>TRBJ1-2|.|TRBV7-2|.
TGTGCCAGCAGCCGGACAGTGCATGACTATGGCTACACCTTC
CASSRTVHDYGYTF
>TRBJ2-3|.|TRBV7-6|.
TGTGCCAGCAGCTTCGGGTCAGATACGCAGTATTTT
CASSFGSDTQYF
>TRBJ2-7|TRBD2|TRBV9|.
TGTGCCAGCAGCGTGGGGCCCAGCGGGGGCGCCTACGAGCAGTACTTC
CASSVGPSGGAYEQYF
>TRBJ1-5|TRBD1|TRBV18|once
TGTGCCAGCTCACCAAGTGACAGGGGATTTAGCAATCAGCCCCAGCATTTT
CASSPSDRGFSNQPQHF
>TRBJ1-3|TRBD1|TRBV27|.
TGTGCCAGCAGTTTTTCCAGGGGGGCAGGAAACACCATATATTTT
CASSFSRGAGNTIYF
>TRBJ2-7|.|TRBV30|.
TGTGCCTGGAGGGGCAGGGGTTTCGAGCAGTACTTC
CAWRGRGFEQYF
>TRBJ2-5|.|TRBV7-2|.
TGTGCCAGCAGCTTGTCCCCCACGGGGGTGAGCGAGACCCAGTACTTC
CASSLSPTGVSETQYF
>TRBJ2-7|TRBD1|TRBV11-2|.
TGTGCCAGCAGCTATGGGACAGGGGCTACCTACGAGCAGTACTTC
CASSYGTGATYEQYF
>TRBJ1-5|TRBD1|TRBV13|few
TGTGCCAGCAGCAAAGGGACAGGGCGCGATCAGCCCCAGCATTTT
CASSKGTGRDQPQHF
>TRBJ2-1|TRBD2|TRBV2|.
TGTGCCAGCATTGGCGGGAGGGCCGGCAATGAGCAGTTCTTC
CASIGGRAGNEQFF
>TRBJ2-5|.|TRBV27|.
TGTGCCAGCAGCACAAGCCGGGGGGAGACCCAGTACTTC
CASSTSRGETQYF
>TRBJ2-2|.|TRBV2|once
TGTGCCAGCATGGGCAAAAACACCGGGGAGCTGTTTTTT
CASMGKNTGELFF
>TRBJ2-2|TRBD2|TRBV7-8|.
TGTGCCAGCAGCCTTAGCGGGAGGTACACCGGGGAGCTGTTTTTT
CASSLSGRYTGELFF
>TRBJ1-6|.|TRBV19|.
TGTGCCAGCGCGACAGGTCGGAGTTCACCCCTCCACTTT
CASATGRSSPLHF
>TRBJ2-3|TRBD2|TRBV5-1|.
TGCGCCAGCAGCTACCTAGCGGGAGCCGGAGATACGCAGTATTTT
CASSYLAGAGDTQYF
>TRBJ1-1|.|TRBV7-6|few
TGTGCCAGCAGCCTAACAGGGTTGAGTGAAGCTTTCTTT
CASSLTGLSEAFF
>TRBJ2-5|TRBD1|TRBV19|.
TGTGCCAGTAGTATCCAATCCGGGACAGGACAAGAGACCCAGTACTTC
CASSIQSGTGQETQYF
>TRBJ1-2|.|TRBV9|few
TGTGCCAGCAGCGTAGATGGGAGACCTAACTATGGCTACACCTTC
CASSVDGRPNYGYTF
>TRBJ2-7|.|TRBV7-8|.
TGTGCCAGCGGCCAGGCTGTTTCCTACGAGCAGTACTTC
CASGQAVSYEQYF
>TRBJ2-5|TRBD2|TRBV7-2|.
TGTGCCAGCAGCCTAGCGGGAGTTGGGAACCAAGAGACCCAGTACTTC
CASSLAGVGNQETQYF
>TRBJ2-7|.|TRBV2|once
TGTGCCAGCAGTGCGGCCTACGAGCAGTACTTC
CASSAAYEQYF
>TRBJ2-1|.|TRBV9|.
TGTGCCAGCAGCGTAGGGCAGCGCCAGTCCTACAATGAGCAGTTCTTC
CASSVGQRQSYNEQFF
>TRBJ2-5|.|TRBV7-2|.
TGTGCCAGCAGCTTAGTAGAGGCCCGCCGCCAGTACTTC
CASSLVEARRQYF
>TRBJ2-3|TRBD2|TRBV6-6|.
TGTGCCAGCAGTTCGCTAGCGGGGGCCCAAGATACGCAGTATTTT
CASSSLAGAQDTQYF
>TRBJ2-1|TRBD2|TRBV5-1|.
TGCGCCAGCAGCGCCCCTTGGGGGGAGGGCCAGAATGAGCAGTTCTTC
CASSAPWGEGQNEQFF
>TRBJ1-1|TRBD1|TRBV2|.
TGTGCCAGCACGACAGGGGGCTTTACTGAAGCTTTCTTT
CASTTGGFTEAFF
>TRBJ2-6|.|TRBV30|.
TGTGCCTGGAGTCCTAACGGGGCCAACGTCCTGACTTTC
CAWSPNGANVLTF
>TRBJ1-5|.|TRBV15|once
TGTGCCACCAGCAGAGATCCGGAGGGTTGGCTTCGGCAGCCCCAGCATTTT
CATSRDPEGWLRQPQHF
>TRBJ2-7|TRBD1|TRBV9|.
TGTGCCAGCGGGGGACAGACCTCCTACGAGCAGTACTTC
CASGGQTSYEQYF
>TRBJ2-7|TRBD1|TRBV5-1|.
TGCGCCAGCAGCTTGGGACAGGGTGGCGGGGAGCAGTACTTC
CASSLGQGGGEQYF
>TRBJ2-7|TRBD2|TRBV7-9|.
TGTGCCAGCGTCTTGACTAGCGGCGCCTACGAGCAGTACTTC
CASVLTSGAYEQYF
>TRBJ1-1|.|TRBV7-2|.
TGTGCCAGCAGCATTTTATCGACAGGAAACACTGAAGCTTTCTTT
CASSILSTGNTEAFF
>TRBJ1-4|TRBD1|TRBV4-1|.
TGCGCCAGCAGCCAAGTCCCAACAGGGGGTAGACTACGGGGCGATGAAAAACTGTTTTTT
CASSQVPTGGRLRGDEKLFF
>TRBJ2-2|TRBD2|TRBV27|once
TGTGCCAGCCAGACGGTTTTACTAGCGCACACCGGGGAGCTGTTTTTT
CASQTVLLAHTGELFF
>TRBJ1-1|.|TRBV10-3|.
TGTGCCATCAGTGCAGGGACGGGAGCTGAAGCTTTCTTT
CAISAGTGAEAFF
>TRBJ2-2|.|TRBV5-6|once
TGTGCCAGCAGCTTGGACGGGGTCCGGGAGCTGTTTTTT
CASSLDGVRELFF
>TRBJ2-5|TRBD2|TRBV7-2|.
TGTGCCAGCAGCTTCGGTTCTAGCGGGGGGGGTAGTGAGACCCAGTACTTC
CASSFGSSGGGSETQYF
>TRBJ2-1|TRBD2|TRBV10-1|few
TGCGCCAGCAGTACCGGGACTAGCGAAAGCGATGAGCAGTTCTTC
CASSTGTSESDEQFF
>TRBJ1-4|TRBD1|TRBV6-6|.
TGTGCCAGCAGTTACCATGACAGGGGTAATGAAAAACTGTTTTTT
CASSYHDRGNEKLFF